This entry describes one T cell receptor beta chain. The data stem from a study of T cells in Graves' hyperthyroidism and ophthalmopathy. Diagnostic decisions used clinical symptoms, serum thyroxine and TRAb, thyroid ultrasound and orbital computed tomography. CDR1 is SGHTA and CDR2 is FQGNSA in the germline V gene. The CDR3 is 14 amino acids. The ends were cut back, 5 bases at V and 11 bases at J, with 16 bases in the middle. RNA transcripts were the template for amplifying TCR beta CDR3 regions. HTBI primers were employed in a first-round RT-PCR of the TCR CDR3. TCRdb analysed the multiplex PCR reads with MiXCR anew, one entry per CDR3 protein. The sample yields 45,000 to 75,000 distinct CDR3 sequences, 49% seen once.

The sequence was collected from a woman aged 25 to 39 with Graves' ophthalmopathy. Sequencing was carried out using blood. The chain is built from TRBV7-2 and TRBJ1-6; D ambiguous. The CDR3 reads CASSINEGGPPLHF. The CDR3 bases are TGTGCCAGCAGCATAAACGAGGGTGGGCCACCCCTCCACTTT.